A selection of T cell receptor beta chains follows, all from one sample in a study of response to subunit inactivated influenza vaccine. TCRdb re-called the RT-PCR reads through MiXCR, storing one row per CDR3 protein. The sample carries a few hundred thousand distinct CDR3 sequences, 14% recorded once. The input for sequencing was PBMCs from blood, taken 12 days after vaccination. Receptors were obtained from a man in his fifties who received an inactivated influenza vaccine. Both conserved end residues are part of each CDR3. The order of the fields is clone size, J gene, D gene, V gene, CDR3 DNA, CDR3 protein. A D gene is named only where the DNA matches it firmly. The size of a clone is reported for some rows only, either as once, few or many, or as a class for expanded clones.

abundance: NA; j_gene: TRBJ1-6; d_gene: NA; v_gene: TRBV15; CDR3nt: TGTGCCACCAGCAGAGGGGCGGGCGTTAATTCACCCCTCCACTTT; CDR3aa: CATSRGAGVNSPLHF
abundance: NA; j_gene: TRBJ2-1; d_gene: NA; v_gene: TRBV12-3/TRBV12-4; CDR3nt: TGTGCCAGCACCTTGGGAGTGACGGATGAGCAGTTCTTC; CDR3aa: CASTLGVTDEQFF
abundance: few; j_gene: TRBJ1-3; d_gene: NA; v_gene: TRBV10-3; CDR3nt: TGTGCCATCAGTGAGTCAATCGCCAACTCTGGAAACACCATATATTTT; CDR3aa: CAISESIANSGNTIYF
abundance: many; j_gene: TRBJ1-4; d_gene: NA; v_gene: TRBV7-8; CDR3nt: TGTGCCAGCAGCTTCCAAGCAACTAATGAAAAACTGTTTTTT; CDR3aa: CASSFQATNEKLFF
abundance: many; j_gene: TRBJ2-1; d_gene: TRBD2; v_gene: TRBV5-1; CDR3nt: TGCGCCAGTGTCGGGTGGCGGGAGGAATCCCCCCATGAGCAGTTCTTC; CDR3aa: CASVGWREESPHEQFF
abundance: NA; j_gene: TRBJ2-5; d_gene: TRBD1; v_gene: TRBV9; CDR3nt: TGTGCCAGCAGCACGGGACAGGGGGCGCAGGAGACCCAGTACTTC; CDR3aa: CASSTGQGAQETQYF
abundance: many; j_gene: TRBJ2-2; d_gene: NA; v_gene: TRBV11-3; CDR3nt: TGTGCCAGCAGCTTAGATAGAGGGACCACCGGGGAGCTGTTTTTT; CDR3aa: CASSLDRGTTGELFF
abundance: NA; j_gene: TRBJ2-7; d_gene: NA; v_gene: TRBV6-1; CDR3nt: TGTGCCAGCAGTCTCCGGGGGGCCCGAAGGAGCTCCTACGAGCAGTACTTC; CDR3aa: CASSLRGARRSSYEQYF
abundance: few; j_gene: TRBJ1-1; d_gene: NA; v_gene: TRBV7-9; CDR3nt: TGTGCCAGCAGCTTAGTTTTGGCGGAAGCTTTCTTT; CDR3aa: CASSLVLAEAFF
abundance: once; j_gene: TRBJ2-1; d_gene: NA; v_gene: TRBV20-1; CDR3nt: TGCAGTGCTAGAAGTGGGGGCAACAATGAGCAGTTCTTC; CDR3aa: CSARSGGNNEQFF
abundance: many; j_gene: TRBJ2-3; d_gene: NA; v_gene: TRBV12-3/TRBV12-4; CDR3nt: TGTGCCAGCAGTTTAAATCGGGATACGCAGTATTTT; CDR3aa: CASSLNRDTQYF
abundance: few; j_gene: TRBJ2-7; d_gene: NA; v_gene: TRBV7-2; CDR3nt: TGTGCCAGCAGCTTAGGGGCTTCACTCGGGCGCGAGCAGTACTTC; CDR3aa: CASSLGASLGREQYF
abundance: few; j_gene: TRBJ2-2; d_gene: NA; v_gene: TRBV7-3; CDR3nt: TGTGCCAGCAGCCGCACGAACACCGGGGAGCTGTTTTTT; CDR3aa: CASSRTNTGELFF
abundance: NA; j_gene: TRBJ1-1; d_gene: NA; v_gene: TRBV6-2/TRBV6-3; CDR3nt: TGTGCCAGCAGACCATACATTGAGCGCACTGAAGCTTTCTTT; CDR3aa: CASRPYIERTEAFF
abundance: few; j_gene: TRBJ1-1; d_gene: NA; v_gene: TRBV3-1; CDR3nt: TGTGCCAGCAGCGGCTTGGCGGGGAACACTGAAGCTTTCTTT; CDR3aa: CASSGLAGNTEAFF
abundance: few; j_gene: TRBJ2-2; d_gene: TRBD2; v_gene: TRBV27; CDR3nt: TGTGCCAGCAGTGAACTAGCGGAAGGCACCGGGGAGCTGTTTTTT; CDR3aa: CASSELAEGTGELFF
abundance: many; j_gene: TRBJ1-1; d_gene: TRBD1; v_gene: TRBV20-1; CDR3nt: TGCAGTGCTAGAAAACAGGGGGGCACTGAAGCTTTCTTT; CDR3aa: CSARKQGGTEAFF
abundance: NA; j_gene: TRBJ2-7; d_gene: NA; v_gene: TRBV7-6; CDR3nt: TGTGCCAGCAGCTTAATCAAGAACTCCGAGCAGTACTTC; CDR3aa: CASSLIKNSEQYF
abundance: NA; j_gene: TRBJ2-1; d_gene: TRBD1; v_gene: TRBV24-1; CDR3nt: TGTGCCACCAGTGATTACGGGACAGGGGATAATGAGCAGTTCTTC; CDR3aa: CATSDYGTGDNEQFF
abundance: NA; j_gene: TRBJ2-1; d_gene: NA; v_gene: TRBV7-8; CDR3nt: TGTGCCAGCAGCTTAGCCGTCGGTGGAGGCTACAATGAGCAGTTCTTC; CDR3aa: CASSLAVGGGYNEQFF
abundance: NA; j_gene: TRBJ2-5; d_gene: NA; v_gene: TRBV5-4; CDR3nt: TGTGCCAGCAGCTCGCGGGACACATCGAGAGAGACCCAGTACTTC; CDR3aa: CASSSRDTSRETQYF
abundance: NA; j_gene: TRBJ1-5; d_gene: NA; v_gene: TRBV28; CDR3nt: TGTGCCAGCAGTCTTCCCCGGCAAAATCAGCCCCAGCATTTT; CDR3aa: CASSLPRQNQPQHF
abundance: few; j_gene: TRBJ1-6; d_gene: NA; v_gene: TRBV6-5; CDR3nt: TGTGCCAGCAGTTACTCGTTCCAGGGTTTAGCGTCACCCCTCCACTTT; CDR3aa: CASSYSFQGLASPLHF
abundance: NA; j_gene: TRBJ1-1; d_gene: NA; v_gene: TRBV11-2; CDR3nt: TGTGTCAGCAGCGCCCCTTGGGGGTCTTGGCAAATTATGGGTGCTTTCTTT; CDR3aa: CVSSAPWGSWQIMGAFF
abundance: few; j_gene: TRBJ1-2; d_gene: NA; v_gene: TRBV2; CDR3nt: TGTGCCAGCAGTGTTAGGGGTATGGGCTATGGCTACACCTTC; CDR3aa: CASSVRGMGYGYTF
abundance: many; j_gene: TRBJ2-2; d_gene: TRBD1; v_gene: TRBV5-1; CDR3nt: TGCGCCAGCAGCTTAAGCAGGGGGCGAAGGACCGGGGAGCTGTTTTTT; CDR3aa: CASSLSRGRRTGELFF
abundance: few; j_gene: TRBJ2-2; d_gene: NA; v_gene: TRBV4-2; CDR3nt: TGTGCCAGCAGCCAAGATGGGCGGGGGCCTAACACCGGGGAGCTGTTTTTT; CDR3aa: CASSQDGRGPNTGELFF